This is a list of T cell receptor beta chains from one sample in a study of T cells in localized non-small cell lung cancer. Sequencing used immunoSEQ multiplex PCR; TCRdb keeps in-frame clones, though not all of them. The table has approximately 22,000 clones, 80% to 90% seen once. Source: PBMCs, taken before any cancer treatment. The receptors stem from a man aged 35-75 years with stage II squamous cell lung carcinoma. The CDR3 runs from the conserved cysteine through the conserved F or W. Fields, in order: clone size, D gene, V gene, J gene, CDR3 DNA, CDR3 protein. D genes are given only for firm matches. For some rows the clone size is stated as once, few or many, or as a class when expanded; others skip it.

abundance: few; d_gene: -; v_gene: TRBV5-4; j_gene: TRBJ2-4; CDR3nt: TGTGCCAGCAGCTTAGAAAGGGGAGATGCCAAAAACATTCAGTACTTC; CDR3aa: CASSLERGDAKNIQYF
abundance: once; d_gene: TRBD1; v_gene: TRBV28; j_gene: TRBJ1-4; CDR3nt: TGTGCCAGCAGTTCAAATGTGGACAGGGCTAATGAAAAACTGTTTTTT; CDR3aa: CASSSNVDRANEKLFF
abundance: -; d_gene: -; v_gene: TRBV2; j_gene: TRBJ1-1; CDR3nt: TGTGCCAGCAGTCAGGACAGCCTTGAAGCTTTCTTT; CDR3aa: CASSQDSLEAFF
abundance: few; d_gene: -; v_gene: TRBV19; j_gene: TRBJ2-7; CDR3nt: TGTGCCAGTAGTATAGATCGGGCTAGCAACGAGCAGTACTTC; CDR3aa: CASSIDRASNEQYF
abundance: -; d_gene: TRBD1; v_gene: TRBV2; j_gene: TRBJ1-4; CDR3nt: TGTGCCAGCAGAGCCGGGACAGGGGGCGGGAGTAATGAAAAACTGTTTTTT; CDR3aa: CASRAGTGGGSNEKLFF
abundance: -; d_gene: -; v_gene: TRBV7-8; j_gene: TRBJ1-2; CDR3nt: TGTGCCAGCAGCTTACAGGGGCGCTCGGGCTACACCTTC; CDR3aa: CASSLQGRSGYTF
abundance: few; d_gene: TRBD1; v_gene: TRBV6-5; j_gene: TRBJ1-1; CDR3nt: TGTGCCAGCAGTTACACAGGGGGAGCTGAAGCTTTCTTT; CDR3aa: CASSYTGGAEAFF
abundance: -; d_gene: TRBD1; v_gene: TRBV6-1; j_gene: TRBJ1-5; CDR3nt: TGTGCCAGCAGTTTAAACAGGGGTCAGCCCCAGCATTTT; CDR3aa: CASSLNRGQPQHF
abundance: -; d_gene: -; v_gene: TRBV18; j_gene: TRBJ2-1; CDR3nt: TGTGCCAGCTCACCACGTAGTGGGAGTTTGAAATATGAGCAGTTCTTC; CDR3aa: CASSPRSGSLKYEQFF
abundance: few; d_gene: TRBD1; v_gene: TRBV7-6; j_gene: TRBJ1-2; CDR3nt: TGTGCCAGCAGCTTGGGACAGGGAACAGATGGCTACACCTTC; CDR3aa: CASSLGQGTDGYTF
abundance: -; d_gene: -; v_gene: TRBV5-1; j_gene: TRBJ2-2; CDR3nt: TGCGCCAGCAGTCGTCTGTCGGCGCCCGGGGAGCTGTTTTTT; CDR3aa: CASSRLSAPGELFF
abundance: -; d_gene: -; v_gene: TRBV5-6; j_gene: TRBJ1-2; CDR3nt: TGTGCCAGCAGCTCCTGGGCACCCTTCTATGGCTACACCTTC; CDR3aa: CASSSWAPFYGYTF
abundance: -; d_gene: -; v_gene: TRBV7-2; j_gene: TRBJ1-4; CDR3nt: TGTGCCAGCAGCTTACAGGGTCGAGAGGATGAAAAACTGTTTTTT; CDR3aa: CASSLQGREDEKLFF
abundance: -; d_gene: -; v_gene: TRBV4-3; j_gene: TRBJ1-2; CDR3nt: TGCGCCAGCAGCCAAGGCCCCGGACTCTCTTGGGGTAACTATGGCTACACCTTC; CDR3aa: CASSQGPGLSWGNYGYTF
abundance: -; d_gene: TRBD2; v_gene: TRBV7-2; j_gene: TRBJ2-7; CDR3nt: TGTGCCAGCAGCCCGGCGGGGGGGATTGCGTACGAGCAGTACTTC; CDR3aa: CASSPAGGIAYEQYF
abundance: -; d_gene: TRBD2; v_gene: TRBV5-4; j_gene: TRBJ2-7; CDR3nt: TGTGCCAGCAACCAGCGGGAGGGGCTTTCCGAGCAGTACTTC; CDR3aa: CASNQREGLSEQYF
abundance: once; d_gene: -; v_gene: TRBV21-1; j_gene: TRBJ2-1; CDR3nt: TGTGCCAGCACCTCGGGACAGGGGCTCAGGTACTCCTACAATGAGCAGTTCTTC; CDR3aa: CASTSGQGLRYSYNEQFF
abundance: -; d_gene: -; v_gene: TRBV5-4; j_gene: TRBJ1-3; CDR3nt: TGTGCCAGCAGCCGCGACCCTAACCTCTCTGGAAACACCATATATTTT; CDR3aa: CASSRDPNLSGNTIYF
abundance: -; d_gene: -; v_gene: TRBV28; j_gene: TRBJ2-7; CDR3nt: TGTGCCACCTGGCAAGGGGGGCCGAGAGGGGAGCAGTACTTC; CDR3aa: CATWQGGPRGEQYF
abundance: -; d_gene: -; v_gene: TRBV2; j_gene: TRBJ1-2; CDR3nt: TGTGCCAGCTCAGACCGCCTGGGGGATGGCTACACCTTC; CDR3aa: CASSDRLGDGYTF
abundance: few; d_gene: -; v_gene: TRBV30; j_gene: TRBJ1-5; CDR3nt: TGTGCCTGGAGTGTAACGGGGGGTCAGCCCCAGCATTTT; CDR3aa: CAWSVTGGQPQHF
abundance: -; d_gene: TRBD1; v_gene: TRBV6-5; j_gene: TRBJ1-1; CDR3nt: TGTGCCAGCAAAACAGGGGGAGTCACTGAAGCTTTCTTT; CDR3aa: CASKTGGVTEAFF
abundance: -; d_gene: TRBD1; v_gene: TRBV28; j_gene: TRBJ1-4; CDR3nt: TGTGCCAGCAGCTCGTGGACGGGACAGTTTGCAACTAATGAAAAACTGTTTTTT; CDR3aa: CASSSWTGQFATNEKLFF
abundance: -; d_gene: TRBD2; v_gene: TRBV7-8; j_gene: TRBJ2-1; CDR3nt: TGTGCCAGCAGATCTCCCACGACTAGCCGCAATGAGCAGTTCTTC; CDR3aa: CASRSPTTSRNEQFF
abundance: -; d_gene: TRBD2; v_gene: TRBV9; j_gene: TRBJ2-3; CDR3nt: TGTGCCAGCAGCCCGGGGACTAGCGGAACTAGACGCACAGATACGCAGTATTTT; CDR3aa: CASSPGTSGTRRTDTQYF
abundance: once; d_gene: TRBD1; v_gene: TRBV5-1; j_gene: TRBJ2-3; CDR3nt: TGCGCCAGCAGCCGCGCAGGACAGGGGGCAACAGATACGCAGTATTTT; CDR3aa: CASSRAGQGATDTQYF
abundance: -; d_gene: TRBD1; v_gene: TRBV4-1; j_gene: TRBJ1-4; CDR3nt: TGCGCCAGCAGCCAGACTCCCTCTAACAGGGGGGATAATGAAAAACTGTTTTTT; CDR3aa: CASSQTPSNRGDNEKLFF
abundance: once; d_gene: -; v_gene: TRBV5-1; j_gene: TRBJ2-7; CDR3nt: TGCGCCAGCAGCTCCAACGAGCAGTACTTC; CDR3aa: CASSSNEQYF
abundance: -; d_gene: -; v_gene: TRBV5-6; j_gene: TRBJ2-3; CDR3nt: TGTGCCAGCAGCCTTGGCCGACCAGATACGCAGTATTTT; CDR3aa: CASSLGRPDTQYF
abundance: -; d_gene: -; v_gene: TRBV5-8; j_gene: TRBJ1-1; CDR3nt: TGTGCCAGCAGCTTGAAATTCGGGGGCACTGAAGCTTTCTTT; CDR3aa: CASSLKFGGTEAFF
abundance: few; d_gene: TRBD1; v_gene: TRBV30; j_gene: TRBJ1-2; CDR3nt: TGTGCCTGGAGGGACAGGAACTATGGCTACACCTTC; CDR3aa: CAWRDRNYGYTF
abundance: -; d_gene: -; v_gene: TRBV4-2; j_gene: TRBJ2-3; CDR3nt: TGTGCCAGCAGCCGAACGCCGGGTGGGCGGAAAAGCACAGATACGCAGTATTTT; CDR3aa: CASSRTPGGRKSTDTQYF
abundance: -; d_gene: -; v_gene: TRBV4-1; j_gene: TRBJ1-5; CDR3nt: TGCGCCAGCAGCCAAGAGTTAGGCAATCAGCCCCAGCATTTT; CDR3aa: CASSQELGNQPQHF
abundance: -; d_gene: -; v_gene: TRBV15; j_gene: TRBJ2-5; CDR3nt: TGTGCCACCAGCAGAGATCGGGGGTACCAAGAGACCCAGTACTTC; CDR3aa: CATSRDRGYQETQYF
abundance: -; d_gene: TRBD1; v_gene: TRBV30; j_gene: TRBJ1-2; CDR3nt: TGTGCCTGGAGGGGACAGGGACTTTATGGCTACACCTTC; CDR3aa: CAWRGQGLYGYTF
abundance: -; d_gene: -; v_gene: TRBV14; j_gene: TRBJ2-2; CDR3nt: TGTGCCAGCAGCCAAGTTGCGGGGCAGACCGGGGAGCTGTTTTTT; CDR3aa: CASSQVAGQTGELFF
abundance: -; d_gene: TRBD2; v_gene: TRBV7-9; j_gene: TRBJ2-2; CDR3nt: TGTGCCAGCAGCTTGCCAACTAGCGGGGGGAACACCGGGGAGCTGTTTTTT; CDR3aa: CASSLPTSGGNTGELFF
abundance: -; d_gene: -; v_gene: TRBV27; j_gene: TRBJ1-2; CDR3nt: TGTGCCAGCAGTTTATCGGCAGGGAACTATGGCTACACCTTC; CDR3aa: CASSLSAGNYGYTF
abundance: -; d_gene: -; v_gene: TRBV5-1; j_gene: TRBJ2-7; CDR3nt: TGCGCCAGCAGCTTGGTGGGGTCCTACGAGCAGTACTTC; CDR3aa: CASSLVGSYEQYF
abundance: few; d_gene: -; v_gene: TRBV2; j_gene: TRBJ1-4; CDR3nt: TGTGCCACCCGGGGTGAGGTTGAAAAACTGTTTTTT; CDR3aa: CATRGEVEKLFF
abundance: few; d_gene: TRBD1; v_gene: TRBV11-2; j_gene: TRBJ1-1; CDR3nt: TGTGCCAGCAGCGGCAACAGGGGCGGCACTGAAGCTTTCTTT; CDR3aa: CASSGNRGGTEAFF